The 21 T cell receptor beta chains given below trace back to one sample, sequenced in a study of cytomegalovirus exposure and HLA in healthy donors. It was with 60 Vbeta and 13 Jbeta primers that the PCR ran. Profiling relied on immunoSEQ multiplex PCR, and the TCRdb table lists in-frame clones only, not all of them. The table lists more than 100,000 clones, around three fifths of them singletons. The sequencing input was PBMCs. Receptor source: a woman between 35 and 50 years old in good health and CMV-seronegative.

The rearrangement links TRBV2 to TRBJ1-1; D gene unclear. The CDR3 length is 14 residues. Trimming took 3 bases from V and 3 from J, leaving 11 bases between them. Germline CDR1 SNHLY, CDR2 FYNNEI. The CDR3 here is CASSDGDDYTEAFF. The CDR3 DNA reads as TGTGCCAGCAGTGATGGCGATGACTACACTGAAGCTTTCTTT.

The V gene is TRBV30, the J gene TRBJ2-5; no clear D gene. Germline CDR1 and CDR2: GTSNPN and SVGIG (reference sequence). Trimming took off 0 bases at V and 7 bases at J, with 9 bases between the two ends. This CDR3 is built from 12 residues. The DNA for the CDR3 is TGTGCCTGGAGTGTATCCGCGGCGACCCAGTACTTC. This encodes CAWSVSAATQYF.

The rearrangement links TRBV4-1 to TRBJ1-1; D is unclear. Germline V gene data show CDR1 as MGHRA and CDR2 as YSYEKL. V lost 4 bases and J 5 bases, leaving 17 bases between the germline ends. This CDR3 comprises 15 residues. DNA of the CDR3: TGCGCCAGCAGCCCAACCCCTCTTCGAGCGACTGAAGCTTTCTTT. Encoded protein: CASSPTPLRATEAFF.

V gene TRBV4-3 combines with J gene TRBJ2-3; the match to TRBD2 covers 12 bases. Trimming removed 0 bases from V and 5 bases from J; junction bases left unmatched: 6. Germline V gene data show CDR1 as LGHNA and CDR2 as YSLEER. The CDR3 has 17 amino acids. The CDR3: CASSQEGPSGGVDTQYF. CDR3 nucleotide sequence: TGCGCCAGCAGCCAAGAAGGCCCTAGCGGGGGGGTAGATACGCAGTATTTT.

The genes are TRBV6-6 and TRBJ1-2, with 9 bases matching TRBD1. The V gene's germline CDR1 is MNHNY and CDR2 SVGAGI (reference sequence). This CDR3 is built from 15 residues. V trimming: 6 bases; J trimming: 2 bases; junction bases outside the gene matches: 7. The CDR3 nucleotides are TGTGCCAGCAGGACCACCGGGACAGGGAACTATGGCTACACCTTC. Translated, it gives CASRTTGTGNYGYTF.

CDR3 DNA: TGTGCCAGCAGTGACAGGGAAGAGCAGCCCCAGCATTTT. Translation gives CASSDREEQPQHF. The chain combines TRBV2 with TRBJ1-5; possible D gene TRBD1, 5 bases. The CDR3 totals 13 residues. Germline V gene sequence: CDR1 SNHLY, CDR2 FYNNEI. The V and J ends lost 3 bases and 7 bases respectively, with 10 bases between them. The full variable domain, its missing parts supplied by reference TRBV2 and TRBJ1-5, is EPEVTQTPSHQVTQMGQEVILRCVPISNHLYFYWYRQILGQKVEFLVSFYNNEISEKSEIFDDQFSVERPDGSNFTLKIRSTKLEDSAMYFCASSDREEQPQHFGDGTRLSIL.

V is TRBV9 and J is TRBJ1-1; D unresolved. Germline assignment: CDR1 SGDLS and CDR2 YYNGEE. V was trimmed by 1 base and J by 1 base, leaving 2 bases between them. The CDR3 runs to 12 residues. The CDR3 is CASSVRNTEAFF. DNA of the CDR3: TGTGCCAGCAGCGTACGGAACACTGAAGCTTTCTTT.

The chain has TRBV2 and TRBJ2-7; the match to TRBD1 covers 8 bases. Germline trimming cut 0 bases from V and 0 bases from J; bases unmatched to any gene: 7. This CDR3 spans 17 amino acids. Germline CDR1 is SNHLY and CDR2 is FYNNEI. The CDR3 sequence is CASSEALQGALSYEQYF. As DNA, the CDR3 is TGTGCCAGCAGTGAAGCGCTGCAGGGGGCCCTCTCCTACGAGCAGTACTTC.

The rearrangement uses TRBV4-3 and TRBJ1-3, with D possibly matching TRBD1 (5 bases). The germline V gene encodes CDR1 LGHNA and CDR2 YSLEER. V lost 2 bases to trimming and J lost 0 bases, with 11 bases between them. The CDR3 runs 16 residues. The CDR3 protein is CASSQKIRDSGNTIYF. CDR3 sequence (DNA): TGCGCCAGCAGCCAAAAAATCAGGGACTCTGGAAACACCATATATTTT.

This sequence joins TRBV27 and TRBJ2-2, with 7 bases aligning to TRBD1. Germline lookup yields CDR1 MNHEY and CDR2 SMNVEV (reference sequence). This CDR3 has 14 residues. Unmatched junction bases numbered 5, after V lost 5 bases and J lost 5 bases. The CDR3 coding sequence is TGTGCCAGCAGTCCGGGACAGTATACCGGGGAGCTGTTTTTT. This encodes CASSPGQYTGELFF.

V and J are TRBV10-3 and TRBJ1-5; D not certain. The CDR3 covers 14 residues. Germline loops: CDR1 ENHRY, CDR2 SYGVKD. The germline V and J ends were trimmed by 10 bases and 2 bases, with 15 bases remaining between them. In DNA form, the CDR3 reads TGTGCCAGCCGCCACGACACCCGCAATCAGCCCCAGCATTTT. This encodes CASRHDTRNQPQHF.

The chain employs TRBV28 and TRBJ2-3, with D possibly matching TRBD2 (6 bases). The CDR3 has 11 residues. Germline CDR1 is MDHEN and CDR2 is SYDVKM. Trimming shortened V by 6 bases and J by 14 bases, and 15 bases separated the two germline ends. CDR3 bases: TGTGCCAGCAGCGCTGGGACTCGTTTGTATTTT. Translated: CASSAGTRLYF. Full variable domain (rest looked up from reference TRBV28 and TRBJ2-3): DVKVTQSSRYLVKRTGEKVFLECVQDMDHENMFWYRQDPGLGLRLIYFSYDVKMKEKGDIPEGYSVSREKKERFSLILESASTNQTSMYLCASSAGTRLYFGPGTRLTVL.

This chain links TRBV27 with TRBJ2-7, with 7 bases fitting TRBD2. The CDR3 loop spans 13 amino acids. V lost 5 bases, J lost 4 bases, and 5 bases stayed unmatched. Germline CDR1 reads MNHEY; CDR2 reads SMNVEV (reference sequence). CDR3 loop: CASSPRGGYEQYF. CDR3 DNA: TGTGCCAGCAGTCCCCGCGGGGGTTACGAGCAGTACTTC.

The chain has TRBV5-1 and TRBJ2-5; D is ambiguous. The CDR3 is 12 amino acids. In germline, CDR1 is SGHRS, CDR2 YFSETQ. Trimming shortened V by 2 bases and J by 2 bases, and 4 bases separated the two germline ends. The CDR3 reads CASSLTQETQYF. CDR3 nucleotides: TGCGCCAGCAGCTTAACTCAAGAGACCCAGTACTTC.

The chain couples TRBV6-5 to TRBJ2-2; 7 bases are a match to TRBD1. Germline CDR1 is MNHEY and CDR2 is SVGAGI. The CDR3 is 14 amino acids. V lost 2 bases to trimming and J lost 8 bases; unmatched junction nucleotides: 5. The DNA for the CDR3 is TGTGCCAGCAGTTACCAGAGGGGGCGTGGGGAGCTGTTTTTT. This sequence encodes CASSYQRGRGELFF.

The CDR3 here is CASSLGPAGADTQYF. The CDR3 DNA sequence: TGCGCCAGCAGCTTAGGGCCTGCGGGCGCAGATACGCAGTATTTT. The V call is TRBV5-1, the J call TRBJ2-3, with D possibly being TRBD2 (5 bases). Trimming removed 2 bases from V and 4 bases from J, with 14 bases in between. The CDR3 has 15 residues. The V gene's germline CDR1 is SGHRS and CDR2 YFSETQ. Filled out from reference TRBV5-1 and TRBJ2-3, the complete variable domain reads KAGVTQTPRYLIKTRGQQVTLSCSPISGHRSVSWYQQTPGQGLQFLFEYFSETQRNKGNFPGRFSGRQFSNSRSEMNVSTLELGDSALYLCASSLGPAGADTQYFGPGTRLTVL.

The V gene is TRBV19, the J gene TRBJ2-3; 7 positions agree with TRBD1. Per germline, CDR1 LNHDA and CDR2 SQIVND (reference sequence). V trimming: 4 bases; J trimming: 1 base; junction bases outside the gene matches: 8. The CDR3 contains 16 residues. CDR3 in DNA: TGTGCCAGTAGTACTCAGACAGGGATGGGCACAGATACGCAGTATTTT. Encoded protein: CASSTQTGMGTDTQYF.

This chain connects TRBV11-1 to TRBJ1-2; D call uncertain. The CDR3 covers 14 residues. V was pared by 1 base and J by 6 bases, with 12 bases between. Germline CDR1 SGHAT, CDR2 FQDESV (reference sequence). The CDR3 here is CASSLGGGVDGYTF. CDR3 nucleotides: TGTGCCAGCAGCTTAGGAGGAGGAGTCGATGGCTACACCTTC.

The rearrangement joins TRBV7-3 to TRBJ2-5, with a weak D call TRBD2 (6 bases). Between the trimmed V and J ends, which lost 4 bases and 9 bases, there was a span of 18 bases. CDR3 size: 14 residues. Germline CDR1 SGHTA, CDR2 FQGTGA. The CDR3 nucleotides are TGTGCCAGCAGCTCCGGACTAACTGGAGCCGCCCAGTACTTC. Translated, it gives CASSSGLTGAAQYF.

The genes are TRBV5-6 and TRBJ2-5; TRBD1 matches at 8 bases. Germline trimming cut 4 bases from V and 4 bases from J; bases unmatched to any gene: 6. Germline assignment: CDR1 SGHDT and CDR2 YYEEEE. The CDR3 length is 14 residues. In DNA form, the CDR3 reads TGTGCCAGCAGCCTGGGACAGGCGACAGAGACCCAGTACTTC. Translating gives CASSLGQATETQYF.

This chain joins TRBV7-9 and TRBJ2-1; D is unclear. This CDR3 region has 17 residues. V lost 1 base to trimming and J lost 5 bases, with 18 bases between them. The germline gives CDR1 SEHNR, CDR2 FQNEAQ (reference sequence). DNA for the CDR3: TGTGCCAGCAGCTTAGTTCCTGTTCCACTACCTGACAATGAGCAGTTCTTC. Translation gives CASSLVPVPLPDNEQFF.